The 7 T cell receptor beta chains listed next were all sequenced from one sample in a study of graft-versus-host responses after intestinal transplantation. TCRdb keeps only in-frame clones here, not all; method: immunoSEQ multiplex PCR. The sample has about 51,000 clones, around 92% seen once; the top ten hold 0.55% to 0.65%. Antigens of these TCRs are unknown. The sample was unstimulated CD4+ T cells sorted from spleen or lymph node cells, taken before transplant. These TCRs come from a human donor who was the organ donor for an intestinal transplant.

The chain is built from TRBV7-2 and TRBJ2-3, with 12 positions matching TRBD1. Germline CDR1 reads SGHTA; CDR2 reads FQGNSA. With 6 bases clipped from V and 7 bases from J, the junction kept 8 bases outside the gene matches. The CDR3 spans 15 residues. CDR3 protein: CASRTTGQGAYTQYF. The CDR3 bases are TGTGCCAGCAGGACGACGGGACAGGGGGCTTATACGCAGTATTTT. Drawing the rest from reference TRBV7-2 and TRBJ2-3, the complete variable domain is GAGVSQSPSNKVTEKGKDVELRCDPISGHTALYWYRQSLGQGLEFLIYFQGNSAPDKSGLPSDRFSAERTGGSVSTLTIQRTQQEDSAVYLCASRTTGQGAYTQYFGPGTRLTVL.

V usage is TRBV5-1 and J usage is TRBJ2-2, with 12 bases fitting TRBD2. After removal of 0 bases from V and 6 bases from J, the junction contained 6 bases not matched to a gene. The CDR3 sequence is 17 residues long. The germline V gene has CDR1 SGHRS and CDR2 YFSETQ. CDR3 DNA: TGCGCCAGCAGCTTGGCCGTCACTAGCGGGAGGCCCGGGGAGCTGTTTTTT. As protein: CASSLAVTSGRPGELFF.

The gene calls are TRBV6-1 and TRBJ2-7; D may be TRBD1 (5 bases). The germline gives CDR1 MNHNS, CDR2 SASEGT. CDR3 length: 15 residues. V was shortened by 0 bases and J by 2 bases, with 11 bases between the two germline ends. The CDR3: CASSEAPGQPYEQYF. CDR3 nucleotide sequence: TGTGCCAGCAGTGAAGCCCCAGGGCAACCCTACGAGCAGTACTTC.

This chain joins TRBV11-2 and TRBJ1-2; D uncertain. Trimming took off 5 bases at V and 4 bases at J, with 17 bases between the two ends. Germline CDR1 and CDR2: SGHAT and FQNNGV. The length of the CDR3 is 15 residues. This CDR3 reads CASSPLGSTFYGYTF. For the CDR3, the DNA is TGTGCCAGCAGCCCGCTGGGCAGTACTTTCTATGGCTACACCTTC.

The chain has TRBV28 and TRBJ2-2; D gene unclear. The CDR3 extends over 14 amino acids. V lost 4 bases, J lost 1 base, and 7 bases lay in between. In germline, CDR1 is MDHEN, CDR2 SYDVKM. The chain's CDR3 is CASSSDQNTGELFF. CDR3 nucleotide sequence: TGTGCCAGCAGTTCAGATCAGAACACCGGGGAGCTGTTTTTT.

J is TRBJ2-3 and V is TRBV5-4; D call uncertain. Trimming left V 4 bases short and J 3 bases short, with 6 bases between. Germline-derived CDR1 and CDR2 are SGHNT and YYREEE (reference sequence). This CDR3 region has 12 residues. The CDR3 DNA reads as TGTGCCAGCAGCGTTCGGACAGATACGCAGTATTTT. Its protein product is CASSVRTDTQYF.

This sequence joins TRBV28 and TRBJ1-1; 10 positions agree with TRBD1. This CDR3 has 17 amino acids. V lost 3 bases, J lost 3 bases, and 10 bases stayed unmatched. The germline V gene encodes CDR1 MDHEN and CDR2 SYDVKM. The CDR3 coding sequence is TGTGCCAGCAGTTTGCTGACAGGGGGCTTCGAGGACACTGAAGCTTTCTTT. This gives the protein CASSLLTGGFEDTEAFF.